Each of the 6 T cell receptor beta chains below was sequenced from the same sample in a study of cytomegalovirus exposure and HLA in healthy donors (dated by TCRdb to 2017 to 2019). The library came from the immunoSEQ multiplex PCR assay. A mixture of 60 forward primers for TCR Vbeta segments and 13 reverse primers for TCR Jbeta segments was used in the multiplex PCR. Drawn from immuneACCESS, this table holds only the in-frame rearrangements with V and J called that TCRdb kept. Clones are partly lost; checked studies trace under half to an unresolved V gene and leave the rest unexplained. Recorded for this sample are about 70,000 clones; roughly 80% of them occurred a single time. The leading ten clones occupy approximately 2.9% of the sample. Sample: PBMCs. The origin of the receptors is a girl aged 5 to 17 in good health and CMV-seropositive.

The chain is built from TRBV27 and TRBJ2-5, with D perhaps TRBD2 (7 bases). The germline V gene has CDR1 MNHEY and CDR2 SMNVEV (reference sequence). The CDR3 length is 14 residues. V was clipped by 2 bases and J by 5 bases, with 12 bases between them. CDR3 coding DNA: TGTGCCAGCAGTTTAATCGGGGGGCGGGAGACCCAGTACTTC. Translated: CASSLIGGRETQYF.

The CDR3 DNA reads TGTGCCAGCAGCTTACGACAGCTCTCCTACGAGCAGTACTTC. Translating gives CASSLRQLSYEQYF. The chain employs TRBV7-8 and TRBJ2-7, with a tentative D call TRBD1 (5 bases). The V gene lost 2 bases and the J gene lost 0 bases, with 8 bases spanning the gap. Germline-derived CDR1 and CDR2 are SGHVS and FQNEAQ. This CDR3 is 14 amino acids long.

The rearrangement joins TRBV5-1 to TRBJ2-1, with 9 bases fitting TRBD2. Trimming took 4 bases from V and 7 from J; bases not matched to a gene: 3. The CDR3 has 13 amino acids. Germline CDR1 reads SGHRS; CDR2 reads YFSETQ. CDR3: CASSPAGGNEQFF. The CDR3 DNA sequence: TGCGCCAGCAGCCCAGCGGGGGGAAATGAGCAGTTCTTC.

V usage is TRBV10-1 and J usage is TRBJ1-1; the D gene is possibly TRBD1 (5 bases). This CDR3 is 14 amino acids long. Trimming took off 5 bases at V and 0 bases at J, with 10 bases between the two ends. The germline V gene has CDR1 WNHNN and CDR2 SYGVQD (reference sequence). CDR3 coding DNA: TGCGCCAGCAGTCCTGCGGGGCTGAACACTGAAGCTTTCTTT. Its translation: CASSPAGLNTEAFF.

The chain combines TRBV25-1 with TRBJ1-2; no definite D call. Trimming pared 1 base from V and 4 bases from J, leaving 13 bases between. Germline V gives CDR1 MGHDK, CDR2 SYGVNS. The CDR3 spans 15 residues. In DNA, the CDR3 is TGTGCCAGCAGTGAATGGTCCGGGATCGGCTATGGCTACACCTTC. Residues: CASSEWSGIGYGYTF.

The genes are TRBV4-3 and TRBJ2-3; TRBD1 agrees at 8 bases. Unmatched junction bases numbered 9, after V lost 1 base and J lost 0 bases. The CDR3 is 18 amino acids. Germline assignment: CDR1 LGHNA and CDR2 YSLEER. The CDR3 reads CASSQGLRTGTSTDTQYF. CDR3 sequence (DNA): TGCGCCAGCAGCCAAGGACTCAGGACAGGGACTAGCACAGATACGCAGTATTTT.